Below, 5 T cell receptor beta chains from the same sample are listed, as sequenced in a study of siplizumab effects on memory and regulatory T cells. TCRdb's table, derived via immunoSEQ multiplex PCR, lists solely in-frame clones and lacks some. The repertoire holds roughly 110,000 clones, around 93% seen once, with around 0.16% in the top ten. Sequencing was done on a sample of non-Treg CD4+ T cells sorted from blood. The origin of the receptors is a human donor in good health.

V is TRBV28 and J is TRBJ2-7; unclear D gene. There are 12 residues in the CDR3. V lost 2 bases, J lost 2 bases, and 4 bases lay in between. The V gene's germline CDR1 is MDHEN and CDR2 SYDVKM. The CDR3 DNA reads TGTGCCAGCAGTTTAGCTACCTACGAGCAGTACTTC. Amino acids: CASSLATYEQYF.

The rearrangement uses TRBV19 and TRBJ1-5; D is ambiguous. The germline V gene has CDR1 LNHDA and CDR2 SQIVND (reference sequence). The CDR3 is 14 amino acids. Trimming took off 6 bases at V and 3 bases at J, with 12 bases between the two ends. Here the CDR3 DNA reads TGTGCCAGTAGCAAAGCGATAAACAATCAGCCCCAGCATTTT. It encodes CASSKAINNQPQHF.

DNA of the CDR3: TGTGCCAGCAGCTTCTCTTCGGGCACTGAAGCTTTCTTT. Amino acids: CASSFSSGTEAFF. The chain uses TRBV7-6 and TRBJ1-1, with D hard to call. The CDR3 consists of 13 residues. Germline CDR1 is SGHVS and CDR2 is FNYEAQ. V was cut by 3 bases and J by 4 bases, with 9 bases left in between.

Only one count was recorded for this clone. J is TRBJ1-2 and V is TRBV28; possibly TRBD1 for D (5 bases). Germline V gene sequence: CDR1 MDHEN, CDR2 SYDVKM. The CDR3 is 13 residues long. Trimming pared 3 bases from V and 5 bases from J, leaving 10 bases between. The CDR3 DNA sequence: TGTGCCAGCAGTTTCCGACAGATTTATGGCTACACCTTC. Translating gives CASSFRQIYGYTF.

The chain uses TRBV5-6 and TRBJ1-4; 7 nucleotides agree with TRBD1. The V gene's germline CDR1 is SGHDT and CDR2 YYEEEE. V gave up 4 bases and J gave up 4 bases; unmatched junction bases: 10. The CDR3 totals 16 residues. The CDR3 DNA reads TGTGCCAGCAGCCCCGCCGGGGGACAGTTTAATGAAAAACTGTTTTTT. It is translated as CASSPAGGQFNEKLFF.